One and the same sample provided the 28 T cell receptor beta chains below, sequenced in a study of cytomegalovirus exposure and HLA in healthy donors (dated by TCRdb to 2016 to 2017). The receptor library was made with the immunoSEQ multiplex PCR assay. For the multiplex PCR, a mixture combining 60 forward primers for TCR Vbeta segments and 13 reverse primers for TCR Jbeta segments was used. Sourced from immuneACCESS, this table was stored by TCRdb with only in-frame sequences that have V and J called. A share of the clones is absent; for the studies checked, an unresolved V gene accounts for under half, and the remainder has no known explanation. Recorded for this sample are under 200,000 clones; around 77% of them occurred a single time. The top ten clonotypes cover about 2.9% of the sample. The sequencing input was PBMCs. These receptors were taken from a female donor in good health and CMV-seronegative.

This clone was observed a few times. The chain employs TRBV6-6 and TRBJ1-1; D gene uncertain. Germline V CDR1 and CDR2: MNHNY, SVGAGI (reference sequence). This CDR3 spans 11 amino acids. Trimming left V 7 bases short and J 3 bases short, with 6 bases between. Here the CDR3 reads CASTLDTEAFF. Written as DNA, the CDR3 is TGTGCCAGCACCCTTGACACTGAAGCTTTCTTT.

The chain links TRBV5-6 to TRBJ2-5, with 10 bases matching TRBD2. CDR1 and CDR2 from the germline V gene are SGHDT and YYEEEE. The CDR3 is 14 residues long. V lost 1 base and J lost 6; bases outside the gene matches: 3. For the CDR3, the DNA is TGTGCCAGCAGCTTGAAACTAGCGGGGAAGACCCAGTACTTC. It codes for CASSLKLAGKTQYF. The whole variable domain, remainder taken from reference TRBV5-6 and TRBJ2-5, is DAGVTQSPTHLIKTRGQQVTLRCSPKSGHDTVSWYQQALGQGPQFIFQYYEEEERQRGNFPDRFSGHQFPNYSSELNVNALLLGDSALYLCASSLKLAGKTQYFGPGTRLLVL.

This clone was seen a single time. The V gene is TRBV5-1, the J gene TRBJ2-2, with TRBD2 matching 8 bases. Germline V gene lookup returns CDR1 SGHRS and CDR2 YFSETQ. The CDR3 has 17 amino acids. V was pared by 5 bases and J by 3 bases, with 12 bases of the junction left unmatched. CDR3 residues: CASRGLGGGTYTGELFF. CDR3 coding DNA: TGCGCCAGCAGAGGCCTAGGCGGGGGGACCTACACCGGGGAGCTGTTTTTT.

The rearrangement uses TRBV7-3 and TRBJ2-1; D might be TRBD1 (7 bases). The CDR3 has 15 residues. The ends were cut back, 2 bases at V and 7 bases at J, with 15 bases in the middle. The germline V gene has CDR1 SGHTA and CDR2 FQGTGA. The chain's CDR3 is CASSLGQGGRNEQFF. CDR3 coding DNA: TGTGCCAGCAGCTTAGGCCAGGGGGGTAGGAATGAGCAGTTCTTC.

The chain has TRBV5-4 and TRBJ1-2, with a possible D match to TRBD1 (5 bases). CDR3 length: 17 residues. Germline loops: CDR1 SGHNT, CDR2 YYREEE (reference sequence). V shed 0 bases and J shed 7 bases, with 22 bases lying between them. This CDR3 reads CASSLGVGLGRGVGYTF. As DNA, the CDR3 is TGTGCCAGCAGCTTGGGAGTGGGGTTGGGAAGGGGTGTTGGCTACACCTTC.

The chain uses TRBV7-2 and TRBJ2-7; D uncertain. The germline gives CDR1 SGHTA, CDR2 FQGNSA. The germline V and J ends were trimmed by 1 base and 1 base, with 8 bases remaining between them. The CDR3 extends over 14 amino acids. For the CDR3, the DNA is TGTGCCAGCAGCTTAGTAGTTTCTTCCTACGAGCAGTACTTC. Its protein is CASSLVVSSYEQYF. Variable domain in full (rest from reference TRBV7-2 and TRBJ2-7): GAGVSQSPSNKVTEKGKDVELRCDPISGHTALYWYRQSLGQGLEFLIYFQGNSAPDKSGLPSDRFSAERTGGSVSTLTIQRTQQEDSAVYLCASSLVVSSYEQYFGPGTRLTVT.

The rearrangement uses TRBV5-4 and TRBJ1-5, with D maybe TRBD1 (6 bases). Germline assignment: CDR1 SGHNT and CDR2 YYREEE (reference sequence). V lost 2 bases and J lost 0, with 12 bases in between. The CDR3 totals 16 residues. CDR3 loop: CASSFGGAVSNQPQHF. The DNA for the CDR3 is TGTGCCAGCAGCTTTGGGGGGGCAGTTAGCAATCAGCCCCAGCATTTT.

The chain has TRBV7-2 and TRBJ2-5; possibly TRBD1 for D (6 bases). The germline V gene encodes CDR1 SGHTA and CDR2 FQGNSA. Trimming stripped 5 bases from V and 3 bases from J, with 16 bases between. The CDR3 sequence is 15 residues long. CDR3 amino acids: CASSRDRLSKETQYF. DNA for the CDR3: TGTGCCAGCAGCCGCGACAGGCTTTCAAAAGAGACCCAGTACTTC.

This rearrangement joins TRBV19 to TRBJ2-3; 9 nucleotides match TRBD1. V gave up 5 bases and J gave up 9 bases; unmatched junction bases: 3. The germline CDR1 and CDR2 sequences are LNHDA and SQIVND (reference sequence). There are 12 residues in the CDR3. The CDR3 sequence is CASSLTGGTQYF. The CDR3 DNA is TGTGCCAGTAGTTTAACAGGGGGCACGCAGTATTTT.

The gene calls are TRBV19 and TRBJ1-5, with 8 nucleotides matching TRBD1. Germline trimming cut 9 bases from V and 6 bases from J; bases unmatched to any gene: 4. The CDR3 runs 12 residues. Germline CDR1 is LNHDA and CDR2 is SQIVND (reference sequence). CDR3 coding DNA: TGTGCCAGGGACAGGGAGAGTCAGCCCCAGCATTTT. Its translation is CARDRESQPQHF. Drawing the rest from reference TRBV19 and TRBJ1-5, the complete variable domain is DGGITQSPKYLFRKEGQNVTLSCEQNLNHDAMYWYRQDPGQGLRLIYYSQIVNDFQKGDIAEGYSVSREKKESFPLTVTSAQKNPTAFYLCARDRESQPQHFGDGTRLSIL.

The rearrangement uses TRBV11-3 and TRBJ2-3; 13 nucleotides match TRBD2. V lost 1 base to trimming and J lost 3 bases; unmatched junction nucleotides: 1. Germline values: CDR1 SGHNT, CDR2 YENEEA. This CDR3 contains 16 residues. CDR3: CASSLGTSGRTDTQYF. DNA of the CDR3: TGTGCCAGCAGCTTAGGGACTAGCGGGAGAACAGATACGCAGTATTTT.

The chain links TRBV5-4 to TRBJ2-5; 10 positions match TRBD2. The CDR3 loop spans 16 amino acids. Germline V gene data show CDR1 as SGHNT and CDR2 as YYREEE (reference sequence). V lost 4 bases, J lost 2 bases, and 8 bases stayed unmatched. The DNA for the CDR3 is TGTGCCAGCAGCCCTGGACTAGCGGTCCCTCAAGAGACCCAGTACTTC. This encodes CASSPGLAVPQETQYF.

This chain connects TRBV23-1 to TRBJ1-1; D is possibly TRBD1 (5 bases). Being an ORF, TRBV23-1 has a function that is uncertain. The CDR3 covers 14 residues. V was shortened by 10 bases and J by 1 base, with 16 bases between the two germline ends. The CDR3 sequence: CAIPPTAKNTEAFF. The CDR3 DNA reads as TGCGCCATCCCCCCGACAGCCAAGAACACTGAAGCTTTCTTT.

V is TRBV2 and J is TRBJ2-1; 11 bases agree with TRBD2. Germline values: CDR1 SNHLY, CDR2 FYNNEI. The trim removed 2 bases at V and 9 bases at J, leaving 3 bases unmatched. The CDR3 totals 14 residues. The DNA for the CDR3 is TGTGCCAGCAGTGAACAAGGACTAGCGGGTGAGCAGTTCTTC. This encodes CASSEQGLAGEQFF.

CDR3 in amino acids: CASSHPPDIPNTEAFF. Written as DNA, the CDR3 is TGTGCCAGCAGCCATCCTCCGGACATCCCGAACACTGAAGCTTTCTTT. The rearrangement uses TRBV7-9 and TRBJ1-1, with a weak D call TRBD1 (5 bases). Per germline, CDR1 SEHNR and CDR2 FQNEAQ (reference sequence). V was trimmed by 5 bases and J by 1 base, leaving 17 bases between them. The CDR3 consists of 16 residues.

This clone has more than one count but fewer than ten. This chain links TRBV27 with TRBJ2-5, with 8 bases matching TRBD1. Germline CDR1 and CDR2: MNHEY and SMNVEV (reference sequence). There are 14 residues in the CDR3. Trimming took 6 bases from V and 5 from J; bases not matched to a gene: 8. CDR3 coding DNA: TGTGCCAGCAGCCCGGACAGGGATTGGGAGACCCAGTACTTC. Protein sequence: CASSPDRDWETQYF.

V and J are TRBV5-6 and TRBJ2-7; 13 positions agree with TRBD2. This CDR3 region has 14 residues. V shed 0 bases, J shed 6 bases, and the junction held 0 bases outside the gene matches. Germline CDR1 and CDR2: SGHDT and YYEEEE. The CDR3 nucleotides read TGTGCCAGCAGCTTGGGACTAGCGGGGGGCGAGCAGTACTTC. Translated: CASSLGLAGGEQYF.

The CDR3: CASSLDRSGNTIYF. For the CDR3, the DNA is TGTGCCAGCAGCTTAGATCGCTCTGGAAACACCATATATTTT. This sequence joins TRBV11-2 and TRBJ1-3; no firm D call. The germline V and J ends were trimmed by 0 bases and 0 bases, with 3 bases remaining between them. The CDR3 spans 14 residues. Germline V gene data show CDR1 as SGHAT and CDR2 as FQNNGV. Full variable domain (outside the CDR3, taken from reference TRBV11-2 and TRBJ1-3): EAGVAQSPRYKIIEKRQSVAFWCNPISGHATLYWYQQILGQGPKLLIQFQNNGVVDDSQLPKDRFSAERLKGVDSTLKIQPAKLEDSAVYLCASSLDRSGNTIYFGEGSWLTVV.

The chain links TRBV28 to TRBJ2-1, with 8 bases fitting TRBD1. Germline lookup yields CDR1 MDHEN and CDR2 SYDVKM. The CDR3 has 15 residues. V gave up 4 bases and J gave up 5 bases; unmatched junction bases: 7. CDR3 nucleotide sequence: TGTGCCAGCAGTTCCCCCGGGACAGGAAACAATGAGCAGTTCTTC. It encodes CASSSPGTGNNEQFF. Looking up the rest from reference TRBV28 and TRBJ2-1 gives the full variable domain: DVKVTQSSRYLVKRTGEKVFLECVQDMDHENMFWYRQDPGLGLRLIYFSYDVKMKEKGDIPEGYSVSREKKERFSLILESASTNQTSMYLCASSSPGTGNNEQFFGPGTRLTVL.

On this clone: One junction end disagrees with the germline gene, perhaps due to a read error. The chain combines TRBV30 with TRBJ2-7; 9 nucleotides agree with TRBD1. Per germline, CDR1 GTSNPN and CDR2 SVGIG (reference sequence). The CDR3 is 14 residues long. CDR3 nucleotide sequence: TGCGCCTGGAATATACAGGGGGCTTCCTACGAGCAGTACTTC. Protein sequence: CAWNIQGASYEQYF.

J is TRBJ2-2 and V is TRBV7-2, with D possibly being TRBD2 (5 bases). Germline V gene data show CDR1 as SGHTA and CDR2 as FQGNSA. The CDR3 totals 14 residues. Trimming took off 3 bases at V and 6 bases at J, with 11 bases between the two ends. CDR3 protein: CASSFKTRPGELFF. DNA for the CDR3: TGTGCCAGCAGCTTTAAAACTAGACCCGGGGAGCTGTTTTTT.

The rearrangement uses TRBV6-6 and TRBJ1-6, with a weak D call TRBD1 (5 bases). V shed 2 bases and J shed 9 bases, with 17 bases lying between them. The CDR3 consists of 16 residues. Germline lookup yields CDR1 MNHNY and CDR2 SVGAGI (reference sequence). The CDR3 is CASSYAEGPLGSPLHF. The CDR3 bases are TGTGCCAGCAGTTACGCGGAGGGGCCTCTGGGTTCACCCCTCCACTTT.

The chain uses TRBV28 and TRBJ2-3; 8 nucleotides agree with TRBD1. Germline-derived CDR1 and CDR2 are MDHEN and SYDVKM. Trimming removed 5 bases from V and 5 bases from J; junction bases left unmatched: 9. The CDR3 has 15 amino acids. The CDR3 nucleotides read TGTGCCAGCAGTCTTCAGACAGGGGAGGTAGATACGCAGTATTTT. This translates into CASSLQTGEVDTQYF.

The CDR3 DNA is TGTGCCAGCAGCGGGGACTTTCAAGAGACCCAGTACTTC. Its protein is CASSGDFQETQYF. The chain carries TRBV5-4 and TRBJ2-5; TRBD2 might be the D (6 bases). The CDR3 spans 13 residues. With 4 bases removed from V and 2 bases from J, the gap between germline ends came to 9 bases. Germline lookup yields CDR1 SGHNT and CDR2 YYREEE (reference sequence).

V is TRBV10-2 and J is TRBJ2-5; D uncertain. The CDR3 loop spans 10 amino acids. V gave up 7 bases and J gave up 5 bases, with 5 bases separating them. Germline CDR1 is WSHSY and CDR2 is SAAADI. The CDR3 DNA reads TGCGCCAGCAATCGGGAGACCCAGTACTTC. The encoded protein is CASNRETQYF.

The chain uses TRBV4-3 and TRBJ2-7, with a tentative D call TRBD1 (5 bases). This CDR3 comprises 16 residues. V was clipped by 4 bases and J by 1 base, with 17 bases between them. From germline, CDR1 is LGHNA and CDR2 YSLEER. CDR3 in DNA: TGCGCCAGCAGCCCCTCTTGGGGCCGGTCTTCCTACGAGCAGTACTTC. This translates into CASSPSWGRSSYEQYF.

This clone was detected once. V and J are TRBV7-2 and TRBJ2-3, with 7 positions matching TRBD1. CDR3 length equals 12 residues. Germline V gene data show CDR1 as SGHTA and CDR2 as FQGNSA. The V and J ends lost 1 base and 12 bases, in that order; junction bases with no gene match: 4. The CDR3 is CASSLGTGIQYF. CDR3 coding DNA: TGTGCCAGCAGCTTAGGGACAGGTATACAGTATTTT.

Remarks on this clone: The junction shows a germline mismatch at one end, possibly a read error. The gene calls are TRBV28 and TRBJ1-2, with TRBD1 matching over 7 bases. The CDR3 is 14 residues long. Looked up from germline, CDR1 is MDHEN and CDR2 is SYDVKM. The CDR3 is CASSPTGWVYDYTF. In DNA, the CDR3 is TGTGCCAGCAGTCCGACAGGGTGGGTTTATGACTACACCTTC.